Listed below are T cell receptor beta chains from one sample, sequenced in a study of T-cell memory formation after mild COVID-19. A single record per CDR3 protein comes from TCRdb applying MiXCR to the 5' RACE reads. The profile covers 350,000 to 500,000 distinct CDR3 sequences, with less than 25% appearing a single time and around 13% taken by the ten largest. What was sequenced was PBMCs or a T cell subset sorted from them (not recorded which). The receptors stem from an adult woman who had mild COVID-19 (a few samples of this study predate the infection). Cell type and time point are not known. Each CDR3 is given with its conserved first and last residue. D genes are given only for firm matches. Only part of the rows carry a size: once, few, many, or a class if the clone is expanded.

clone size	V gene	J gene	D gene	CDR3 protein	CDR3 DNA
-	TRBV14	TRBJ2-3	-	CASSQTWVLF	TGTGCCAGCAGCCAAACCTGGGTCCTTTTT
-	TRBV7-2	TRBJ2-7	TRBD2	CASSSHEGLLYEQYF	TGTGCCAGCAGCTCCCATGAGGGACTACTCTACGAGCAGTACTTC
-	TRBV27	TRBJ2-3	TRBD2	CASSLLGLTPDTQYF	TGTGCCAGCAGTTTATTGGGACTAACCCCAGATACGCAGTATTTT
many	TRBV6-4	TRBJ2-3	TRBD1	CASSDSETGGTDTQYF	TGTGCCAGCAGTGACTCCGAGACAGGGGGAACAGATACGCAGTATTTT
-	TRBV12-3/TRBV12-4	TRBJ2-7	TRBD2	CASSRLAGGLSYEQYF	TGTGCCAGCAGTCGACTAGCGGGGGGCCTCTCCTACGAGCAGTACTTC
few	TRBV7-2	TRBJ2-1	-	CASRPDRSSYNEQFF	TGTGCCAGCAGACCTGACAGGAGCTCCTACAATGAGCAGTTCTTC
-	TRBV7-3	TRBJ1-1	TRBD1	CASSPQGADTEAFF	TGTGCCAGCAGCCCACAGGGGGCAGACACTGAAGCTTTCTTT
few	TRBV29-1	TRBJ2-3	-	CSVVGTSSTDTQYF	TGCAGCGTTGTCGGGACTTCTAGCACAGATACGCAGTATTTT
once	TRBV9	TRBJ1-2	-	CASSVATGTMNGYTF	TGTGCCAGCAGCGTAGCTACAGGGACAATGAATGGCTACACCTTC
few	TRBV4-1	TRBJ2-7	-	CASSLADGEQYF	TGCGCCAGCAGCCTGGCGGACGGCGAGCAGTACTTC
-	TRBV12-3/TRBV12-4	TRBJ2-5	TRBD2	CASSSTGTSGKETQYF	TGTGCCAGCAGTTCAACCGGGACTAGCGGGAAAGAGACCCAGTACTTC
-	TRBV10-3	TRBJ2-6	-	CAISDGSGANVLTF	TGTGCCATCAGTGATGGCTCTGGGGCCAACGTCCTGACTTTC
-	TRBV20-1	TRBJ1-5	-	CSASYDRISNQPQHF	TGCAGTGCCAGCTACGACAGGATAAGCAATCAGCCCCAGCATTTT
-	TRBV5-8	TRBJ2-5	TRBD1	CASSSRTGGLETQYF	TGTGCCAGCAGCTCCCGGACAGGGGGCCTGGAGACCCAGTACTTC
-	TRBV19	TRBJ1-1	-	CASSPGGTWAFF	TGTGCCAGTAGTCCTGGCGGGACTTGGGCTTTCTTT
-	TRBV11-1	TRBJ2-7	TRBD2	CASSLAPGGGAYEQYF	TGTGCCAGCAGCTTAGCGCCTGGCGGGGGGGCCTACGAGCAGTACTTC
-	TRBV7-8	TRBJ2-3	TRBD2	CASSSIAGGSTDTQYF	TGTGCCAGCAGCTCCATAGCGGGGGGGAGCACAGATACGCAGTATTTT
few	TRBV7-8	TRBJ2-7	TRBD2	CASSPGTSGGASYEQYF	TGTGCCAGCAGCCCTGGGACTAGCGGGGGGGCTTCCTACGAGCAGTACTTC
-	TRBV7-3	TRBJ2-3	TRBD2	CASSSLGLVGDTQYF	TGTGCCAGCAGCTCCCTGGGACTAGTTGGGGATACGCAGTATTTT
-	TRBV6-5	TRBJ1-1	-	CASSYSFTAETEAFF	TGTGCCAGCAGTTACTCCTTTACGGCGGAGACTGAAGCTTTCTTT
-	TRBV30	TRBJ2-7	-	CAWRGTYEQYF	TGTGCCTGGAGGGGGACCTACGAGCAGTACTTC
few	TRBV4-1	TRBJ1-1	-	CASSPTPRLPTVNTEAFF	TGCGCCAGCAGCCCAACCCCTCGACTTCCGACAGTGAACACTGAAGCTTTCTTT
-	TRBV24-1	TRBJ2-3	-	CATSDWTASAPDTQYF	TGTGCCACCAGTGACTGGACTGCGTCAGCTCCCGATACGCAGTATTTT
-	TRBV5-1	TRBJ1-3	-	CASSPSRSISGNTIYF	TGCGCCAGCAGCCCGTCCCGATCCATCTCTGGAAACACCATATATTTT
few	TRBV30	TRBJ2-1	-	CAWSVQATSNEQFF	TGTGCCTGGAGTGTACAGGCGACCTCGAATGAGCAGTTCTTC
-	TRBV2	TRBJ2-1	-	CASRGGTYNEQFF	TGTGCCAGCAGGGGTGGGACTTACAATGAGCAGTTCTTC
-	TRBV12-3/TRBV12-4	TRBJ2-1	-	CASSVRDHNEQFF	TGTGCCAGCAGTGTCCGGGATCACAATGAGCAGTTCTTC
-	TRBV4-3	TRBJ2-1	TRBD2	CASSQDLGGGPGSYNEQFF	TGCGCCAGCAGCCAAGATCTGGGGGGAGGGCCGGGTTCCTACAATGAGCAGTTCTTC
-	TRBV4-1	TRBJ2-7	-	CASSQDIGSSGYEQYF	TGCGCCAGCAGCCAAGATATCGGGTCCTCCGGGTACGAGCAGTACTTC
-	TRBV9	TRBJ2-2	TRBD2	CASSVDLRLAGGKGGELFF	TGTGCCAGCAGCGTAGATTTGAGACTAGCGGGAGGAAAGGGCGGGGAGCTGTTTTTT
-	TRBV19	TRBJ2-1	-	CASSTRGNEQFF	TGTGCCAGTAGTACCCGCGGGAATGAGCAGTTCTTC
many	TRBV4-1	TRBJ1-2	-	CASSQQQTGAYGYTF	TGCGCCAGCAGCCAACAGCAGACCGGAGCCTATGGCTACACCTTC
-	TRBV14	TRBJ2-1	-	CASSQVNPRRAHNEQFF	TGTGCCAGCAGCCAAGTTAACCCCAGGAGGGCCCACAATGAGCAGTTCTTC
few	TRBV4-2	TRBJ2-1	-	CASSQADSRYNEQFF	TGTGCCAGCAGCCAGGCAGACAGCCGGTACAATGAGCAGTTCTTC
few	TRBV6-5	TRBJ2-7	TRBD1	CASSPSTGVIYEQYF	TGTGCCAGCAGCCCATCGACAGGGGTAATCTACGAGCAGTACTTC
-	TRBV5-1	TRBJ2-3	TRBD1	CASSVDGDRGTDTQYF	TGCGCCAGCAGCGTCGACGGGGACAGGGGGACAGATACGCAGTATTTT
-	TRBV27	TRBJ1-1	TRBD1	CASRGGRVNAGEAFF	TGTGCCAGCAGAGGGGGCCGGGTGAACGCGGGTGAAGCTTTCTTT
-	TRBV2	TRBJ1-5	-	CASSFWGDSNQPQHF	TGTGCCAGCAGCTTCTGGGGGGATAGCAATCAGCCCCAGCATTTT
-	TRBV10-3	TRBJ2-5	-	CAIRAGGETQYF	TGTGCCATCAGGGCCGGGGGAGAGACCCAGTACTTC
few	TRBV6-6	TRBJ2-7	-	CASRSLKGRIEQYF	TGTGCCAGCAGATCGCTTAAGGGGAGGATCGAGCAGTACTTC
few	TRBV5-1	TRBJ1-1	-	CASSLVYGEAFF	TGCGCCAGCAGCTTGGTATATGGGGAGGCTTTCTTT
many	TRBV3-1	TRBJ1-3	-	CASSQQGSGNTIYF	TGTGCCAGCAGCCAACAGGGTTCTGGAAACACCATATATTTT
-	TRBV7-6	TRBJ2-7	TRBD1	CASSLGVGQAYEQYF	TGTGCCAGCAGCTTAGGTGTGGGACAGGCCTACGAGCAGTACTTC